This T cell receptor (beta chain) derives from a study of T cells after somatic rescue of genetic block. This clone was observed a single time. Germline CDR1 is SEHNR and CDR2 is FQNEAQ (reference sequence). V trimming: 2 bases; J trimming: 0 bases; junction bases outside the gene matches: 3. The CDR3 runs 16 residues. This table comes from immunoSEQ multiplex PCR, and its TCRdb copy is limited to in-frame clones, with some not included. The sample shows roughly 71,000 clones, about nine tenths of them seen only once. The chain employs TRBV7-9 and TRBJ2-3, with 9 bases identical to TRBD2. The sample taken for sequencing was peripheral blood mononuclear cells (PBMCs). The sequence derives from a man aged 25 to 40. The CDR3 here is CASSLNAGGSTDTQYF. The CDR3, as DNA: TGTGCCAGCAGCTTAAACGCGGGAGGGAGCACAGATACGCAGTATTTT.